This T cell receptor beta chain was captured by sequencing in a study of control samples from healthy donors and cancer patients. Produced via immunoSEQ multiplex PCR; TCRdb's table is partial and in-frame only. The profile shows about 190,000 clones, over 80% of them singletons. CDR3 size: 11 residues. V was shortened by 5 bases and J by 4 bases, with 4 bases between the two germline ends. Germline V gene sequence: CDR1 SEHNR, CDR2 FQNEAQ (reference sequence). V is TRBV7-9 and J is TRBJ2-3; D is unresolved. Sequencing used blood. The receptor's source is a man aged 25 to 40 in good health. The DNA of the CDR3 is TGTGCCAGCAGCCAATCAGATACGCAGTATTTT. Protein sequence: CASSQSDTQYF.